The TCR beta chain under discussion was sequenced for a study of neurological immune-mediated disorders. This clonotype was observed at least ten times. Its specificity is not known. The CDR3 has 15 amino acids. Germline CDR1 is MNHEY and CDR2 is SVGAGI. Trimming stripped 0 bases from V and 1 base from J, with 9 bases between. Overall study findings and caveats: The expanded clones of different subjects shared no CDR3 amino acid sequences (suggesting private repertoires in all groups).

The authors obtained over 180 million TCR-beta sequences from 15-18 subjects per sequencing run. From the 5' RACE reads, TCRdb called clonotypes with MiXCR, one entry per CDR3 protein. The sample contains about 35,000 distinct CDR3 sequences, less than 8.5% of which appear only once. The TCR comes from a woman aged 40 to 50 in good health. Sequencing input: PBMCs. The chain recombines TRBV6-5 with TRBJ1-1, with D unclear. The DNA of the CDR3 is TGTGCCAGCAGTTACTCGATGTGGGGGAACACTGAAGCTTTCTTT. Translating it yields CASSYSMWGNTEAFF.